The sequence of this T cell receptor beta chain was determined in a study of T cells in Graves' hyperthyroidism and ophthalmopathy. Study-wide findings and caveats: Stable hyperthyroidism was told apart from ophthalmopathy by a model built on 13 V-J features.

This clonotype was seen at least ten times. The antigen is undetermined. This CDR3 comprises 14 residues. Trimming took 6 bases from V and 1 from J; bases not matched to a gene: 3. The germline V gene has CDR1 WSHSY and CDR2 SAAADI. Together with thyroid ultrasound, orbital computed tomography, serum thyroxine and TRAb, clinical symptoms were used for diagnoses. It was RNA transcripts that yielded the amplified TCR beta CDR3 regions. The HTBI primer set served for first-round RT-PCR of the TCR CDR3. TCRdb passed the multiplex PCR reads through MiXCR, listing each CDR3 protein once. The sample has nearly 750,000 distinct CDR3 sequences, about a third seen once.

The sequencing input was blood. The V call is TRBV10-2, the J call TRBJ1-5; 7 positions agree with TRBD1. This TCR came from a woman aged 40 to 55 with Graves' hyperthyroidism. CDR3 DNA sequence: TGCGCCAGCAGGGAACAGGGGAGCAATCAGCCCCAGCATTTT. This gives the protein CASREQGSNQPQHF.